The rows below give T cell receptor beta chains drawn from one sample of a study of blood T cell repertoires in COVID-19. Method: immunoSEQ multiplex PCR; TCRdb's copy keeps in-frame clones and lacks some. This repertoire shows approximately 100,000 clones, about 85% found once; its top ten account for approximately 4.9%. The material sequenced was peripheral blood. These receptors all come from a man aged 65 to 85 with acute or convalescent COVID-19. Both conserved end residues are part of each CDR3. A D gene is named only where the DNA matches it firmly. Clone size is not always given. Where it is, it says once, few, many or a class for expanded clones.

J	V	length	size	D	DNA	CDR3
TRBJ2-5	TRBV12-3/TRBV12-4	13	few	TRBD1	TGTGCCAGCAGCCCCGGGACAGGGCAGACCCAGTACTTC	CASSPGTGQTQYF
TRBJ1-2	TRBV6-5	14	NA	NA	TGTGCCAGCAGTTACGAAGGGCAGGGAAGGGGCTACACCTTC	CASSYEGQGRGYTF
TRBJ2-5	TRBV19	13	NA	NA	TGTGCCAGTAGCCCCAACCGTCAGGAGACCCAGTACTTC	CASSPNRQETQYF
TRBJ2-4	TRBV9	15	once	NA	TGTGCCAGCAGCGCTACAGGGAATGCCAAAAACATTCAGTACTTC	CASSATGNAKNIQYF
TRBJ1-4	TRBV5-4	15	NA	NA	TGTGCCAGCAGCTTGGGTGGGGCCCTGAATGAAAAACTGTTTTTT	CASSLGGALNEKLFF
TRBJ2-5	TRBV7-9	19	NA	NA	TGTGCCAGCAGCGCAATAAGTCGCCGAGCCGGGACTTTCCAAGAGACCCAGTACTTC	CASSAISRRAGTFQETQYF
TRBJ1-1	TRBV6-6	15	NA	NA	TGTGCCAGCCGTTCCGGGGACATAAAGAACACTGAAGCTTTCTTT	CASRSGDIKNTEAFF
TRBJ2-2	TRBV7-9	15	NA	TRBD2	TGTGCCAGCAGTCACTACGGGACTAGCGCCGGGGAGCTGTTTTTT	CASSHYGTSAGELFF
TRBJ2-5	TRBV5-4	15	NA	TRBD2	TGTGCCAGCAACCCGGGGGGGGGCGCTCAAGAGACCCAGTACTTC	CASNPGGGAQETQYF
TRBJ1-1	TRBV3-1/TRBV3-2	15	NA	NA	TGTGCCAGCAGCCAAGGGGCCAGGCTGTACACTGAAGCTTTCTTT	CASSQGARLYTEAFF
TRBJ1-4	TRBV5-1	14	NA	TRBD1	TGCGCCAGCAGCAAGACAGGGCCAGGTGAAAAACTGTTTTTT	CASSKTGPGEKLFF